Listed here are 19 T cell receptor beta chains from one sample, sequenced in a study of shared clonotypes between healthy human individuals (dated by TCRdb to about 2020). Receptor amplification or capture employed the immunoSEQ multiplex PCR assay. Sourced from immuneACCESS, this table was stored by TCRdb with only in-frame sequences that have V and J called. A share of the clones is absent; for the studies checked, an unresolved V gene accounts for under half, and the remainder has no known explanation. This sample comprises roughly 530,000 clones, almost 97% of them detected only once. The top ten clonotypes cover 0.05% to 0.07% of the sample. Sequencing was carried out using naive CD4+ T cells sorted from blood. The label giving this sample's cell subset or site can be read as: CD45RA+ positively selected. These receptor sequences come from a woman aged 25-40 years in good health.

The V and J genes are TRBV18 and TRBJ1-1; 10 positions match TRBD1. This CDR3 contains 19 residues. Germline trimming cut 0 bases from V and 1 base from J; bases unmatched to any gene: 11. The germline V gene encodes CDR1 KGHSH and CDR2 LQKENI. CDR3 sequence reads: CASSPPVGQGRMKNTEAFF. The CDR3 DNA follows: TGTGCCAGCTCACCACCGGTGGGACAGGGGAGGATGAAGAACACTGAAGCTTTCTTT.

The DNA for the CDR3 is TGTGCCATCAGTCCCGGGACTAGCGGGAAGTACGAGCAGTACTTC. This codes for CAISPGTSGKYEQYF. The chain recombines TRBV10-3 with TRBJ2-7, with 13 bases identical to TRBD2. Germline CDR1 and CDR2: ENHRY and SYGVKD. The CDR3 consists of 15 residues. Unmatched junction bases numbered 5, after V lost 5 bases and J lost 4 bases.

The rearrangement links TRBV5-1 to TRBJ2-6, with D perhaps TRBD2 (6 bases). This CDR3 is 18 amino acids long. Deletions cut 3 bases from V and 4 bases from J, with 20 bases between. CDR1 SGHRS and CDR2 YFSETQ come from the germline V gene. CDR3 sequence: CASSSGLRSPSGANVLTF. DNA for the CDR3: TGCGCCAGCAGCTCGGGACTCAGGTCCCCCTCGGGGGCCAACGTCCTGACTTTC.

The chain has TRBV9 and TRBJ1-4, with D possibly being TRBD1 (5 bases). Trimming took off 0 bases at V and 0 bases at J, with 9 bases between the two ends. The germline gives CDR1 SGDLS, CDR2 YYNGEE. The CDR3 is 16 amino acids. The CDR3 DNA reads as TGTGCCAGCAGCGTAGGGGGCAGTGCAACTAATGAAAAACTGTTTTTT. Encoded protein: CASSVGGSATNEKLFF.

The rearrangement joins TRBV4-2 to TRBJ2-1; a weak D match, TRBD2 (6 bases). This CDR3 has 15 amino acids. Trimming left V 0 bases short and J 6 bases short, with 12 bases between. Germline lookup yields CDR1 LGHNA and CDR2 YNFKEQ. This CDR3 reads CASSQEDRGSNEQFF. CDR3 coding DNA: TGTGCCAGCAGCCAAGAAGATCGGGGGAGCAATGAGCAGTTCTTC.

V gene TRBV28 combines with J gene TRBJ2-2; tentatively, D is TRBD2 (5 bases). The length of the CDR3 is 15 residues. V was cut by 5 bases and J by 2 bases, with 12 bases left in between. The germline gives CDR1 MDHEN, CDR2 SYDVKM. CDR3 sequence reads: CASSPDFLNTGELFF. The DNA for the CDR3 is TGTGCCAGCAGTCCGGACTTCCTAAACACCGGGGAGCTGTTTTTT. The full variable domain, its missing parts supplied by reference TRBV28 and TRBJ2-2, is DVKVTQSSRYLVKRTGEKVFLECVQDMDHENMFWYRQDPGLGLRLIYFSYDVKMKEKGDIPEGYSVSREKKERFSLILESASTNQTSMYLCASSPDFLNTGELFFGEGSRLTVL.

In the case of this clone: At the DNA level, this CDR3 is encoded by other sequences in the same sample as well. This chain connects TRBV5-1 to TRBJ2-7, with a tentative D call TRBD2 (5 bases). Germline V gene lookup returns CDR1 SGHRS and CDR2 YFSETQ. Trimming removed 0 bases at V and 4 bases at J, with 8 bases between. The CDR3 has 13 amino acids. The CDR3 coding sequence is TGCGCCAGCAGCTTGGTGGAGGCTTACGAGCAGTACTTC. Amino acid sequence: CASSLVEAYEQYF. The variable domain in full, with the rest retrieved from reference TRBV5-1 and TRBJ2-7, is KAGVTQTPRYLIKTRGQQVTLSCSPISGHRSVSWYQQTPGQGLQFLFEYFSETQRNKGNFPGRFSGRQFSNSRSEMNVSTLELGDSALYLCASSLVEAYEQYFGPGTRLTVT.

The gene calls are TRBV13 and TRBJ2-1; D not certain. The V end lost 5 bases, the J end lost 10 bases, and 9 bases lay between the germline ends. The CDR3 sequence is 11 residues long. Germline CDR1 PRHDT, CDR2 FYEKMQ (reference sequence). The CDR3 loop reads CASSHRTEQFF. CDR3 DNA sequence: TGTGCCAGCAGCCACCGGACGGAGCAGTTCTTC.

The V call is TRBV27, the J call TRBJ2-2; the match to TRBD1 covers 10 bases. The CDR3 is made up of 17 amino acids. With V trimmed by 5 bases and J by 7 bases, 13 bases remained unmatched. The germline V gene has CDR1 MNHEY and CDR2 SMNVEV (reference sequence). The CDR3 sequence: CASSAGPGQGWNGELFF. The CDR3 DNA sequence: TGTGCCAGCAGTGCGGGACCGGGACAGGGGTGGAACGGGGAGCTGTTTTTT.

This chain uses TRBV2 with TRBJ2-5; D gene ambiguous. The germline V and J ends were trimmed by 6 bases and 9 bases, with 23 bases remaining between them. The CDR3 consists of 15 residues. Germline CDR1 reads SNHLY; CDR2 reads FYNNEI. The DNA of the CDR3 is TGTGCCAGCAGCTCCAGAACCGAGACGGTTTCGGCCCAGTACTTC. It is translated as CASSSRTETVSAQYF.

The chain couples TRBV6-6 to TRBJ1-1; D is undetermined. The CDR3 consists of 14 residues. V was shortened by 2 bases and J by 0 bases, with 7 bases between the two germline ends. Looked up from germline, CDR1 is MNHNY and CDR2 is SVGAGI (reference sequence). The CDR3 reads CASSYRQLNTEAFF. For the CDR3, the DNA is TGTGCCAGCAGTTACCGCCAGCTGAACACTGAAGCTTTCTTT.

This clone has just a few counts. A read error may account for a junction end that differs from germline. The rearrangement links TRBV27 to TRBJ1-2; no firm D call. Per germline, CDR1 MNHEY and CDR2 SMNVEV (reference sequence). The CDR3 length is 12 residues. The CDR3 here is CASSAPGQALRF. In DNA form, the CDR3 reads TGTGCCAGCAGTGCCCCCGGGCAAGCCCTTCGCTTC.

This clone came up once. The chain recombines TRBV5-1 with TRBJ2-2; the match to TRBD2 covers 10 bases. The length of the CDR3 is 17 residues. CDR1 is SGHRS and CDR2 is YFSETQ in the germline V gene. The ends lost 1 base at V and 2 bases at J; junction bases unmatched: 5. The CDR3 nucleotides read TGCGCCAGCAGCTTGTTAACTAGCGGGACAAACACCGGGGAGCTGTTTTTT. Protein product: CASSLLTSGTNTGELFF. Variable domain in full (rest from reference TRBV5-1 and TRBJ2-2): KAGVTQTPRYLIKTRGQQVTLSCSPISGHRSVSWYQQTPGQGLQFLFEYFSETQRNKGNFPGRFSGRQFSNSRSEMNVSTLELGDSALYLCASSLLTSGTNTGELFFGEGSRLTVL.

The chain joins TRBV7-2 to TRBJ1-5; TRBD1 is a possible D gene (6 bases). CDR1 and CDR2 from the germline V gene are SGHTA and FQGNSA. The CDR3 sequence is 15 residues long. V lost 4 bases and J 7 bases, leaving 17 bases between the germline ends. CDR3 loop: CASSWQGTPGQPQHF. For the CDR3, the DNA is TGTGCCAGCAGCTGGCAAGGGACACCAGGGCAGCCCCAGCATTTT.

For this clone: The sample has other DNA sequences that encode this CDR3 too. The J gene is TRBJ1-1, the V gene TRBV5-1; D is uncertain. CDR3 size: 14 residues. V lost 0 bases, J lost 0 bases, and 6 bases lay in between. Per germline, CDR1 SGHRS and CDR2 YFSETQ. The CDR3 DNA follows: TGCGCCAGCAGCTTGGCCACGGTGAACACTGAAGCTTTCTTT. Protein: CASSLATVNTEAFF.

The rearrangement joins TRBV28 to TRBJ1-2, with TRBD1 identical over 8 bases. Germline loops: CDR1 MDHEN, CDR2 SYDVKM. The CDR3 loop spans 16 amino acids. V shed 7 bases, J shed 3 bases, and the junction held 13 bases outside the gene matches. The CDR3 nucleotides read TGTGCCAGCACTGTCGGCAGGGGGCGGGGTTACTATGGCTACACCTTC. This sequence encodes CASTVGRGRGYYGYTF.

As concerns this clone: The CDR3 ends on some other residue instead of the conserved phenylalanine or tryptophan, so this is likely a read error. The limits of the CDR3 on the DNA are not certain, so only TCRdb's listed CDR3 is given. This sequence joins TRBV18 and TRBJ1-4; the table assigns TRBD1, which was not confirmed against the DNA. A total of 13 residues make up the CDR3, ends included. CDR1 is KGHSH and CDR2 is LQKENI in the germline V gene. The CDR3 sequence: CASSPPWTGDGEE.

CDR3 loop: CASSQQGFTEAFF. CDR3 in DNA: TGTGCCAGCAGCCAACAGGGATTCACTGAAGCTTTCTTT. The chain is built from TRBV11-3 and TRBJ1-1; tentative D call: TRBD1 (6 bases). Germline assignment: CDR1 SGHNT and CDR2 YENEEA. The length of the CDR3 is 13 residues. V was shortened by 5 bases and J by 4 bases, with 11 bases between the two germline ends.

The chain is built from TRBV21-1 and TRBJ1-1. TRBV21-1 is a pseudogene. The CDR3 spans 14 residues. The CDR3 region has the DNA TGTGCCAGCAGCTCAGAGGGACGGGACACTGAAGCTTTCTTT. Protein: CASSSEGRDTEAFF.